Shown below are 18 T cell receptor beta chains from a single sample sequenced in a study of blood T cell repertoires in COVID-19 (TCRdb year 2020). Libraries were constructed by the immunoSEQ multiplex PCR assay. TCRdb took over this immuneACCESS table, retaining in-frame rearrangements with V and J assigned. Such tables are incomplete; in checked studies, under half of the missing clones stem from an unresolved V gene, and the remainder is unexplained. This sample is represented by some 250,000 clones; about 86% of them were singletons. The ten largest clones represent approximately 4.8% of the sample. Source material: peripheral blood. The receptors here all came from a man aged 50 to 60 with active or convalescent COVID-19.

The V gene is TRBV5-6, the J gene TRBJ1-4, with TRBD1 matching over 9 bases. The V gene's germline CDR1 is SGHDT and CDR2 YYEEEE. There are 15 residues in the CDR3. V was pared by 5 bases and J by 7 bases, with 9 bases of the junction left unmatched. In DNA form, the CDR3 reads TGTGCCAGCAGATCACGACAGGGGGGAGGTGAAAAACTGTTTTTT. As protein: CASRSRQGGGEKLFF.

J is TRBJ1-1 and V is TRBV10-3, with 7 bases matching TRBD1. The trim removed 0 bases at V and 2 bases at J, leaving 9 bases unmatched. This CDR3 is 17 amino acids long. Per the germline V gene, CDR1 is ENHRY and CDR2 is SYGVKD. The CDR3 DNA reads TGTGCCATCAGTGAGTCCGGGACAGTCCCCACAAACACTGAAGCTTTCTTT. Its translation: CAISESGTVPTNTEAFF.

The chain couples TRBV19 to TRBJ2-3, with 11 positions matching TRBD2. The CDR3 has 16 residues. The trim removed 7 bases at V and 1 base at J, leaving 7 bases unmatched. The germline gives CDR1 LNHDA, CDR2 SQIVND (reference sequence). The CDR3 reads CASNLLAGGRTDTQYF. CDR3 bases: TGTGCCAGTAACCTTCTAGCGGGGGGTCGCACAGATACGCAGTATTTT.

The chain has TRBV5-1 and TRBJ2-1, with 9 bases aligning to TRBD2. This CDR3 has 15 residues. The ends lost 6 bases at V and 7 bases at J; junction bases unmatched: 11. Germline V CDR1 and CDR2: SGHRS, YFSETQ. The CDR3 DNA is TGCGCCAGCACCGTCGCGGGGGGGCAGGGGAATGAGCAGTTCTTC. The encoded protein is CASTVAGGQGNEQFF.

This chain joins TRBV5-4 and TRBJ2-2; a possible D gene is TRBD1 (6 bases). Germline V gene data show CDR1 as SGHNT and CDR2 as YYREEE (reference sequence). CDR3 size: 15 residues. With 0 bases removed from V and 5 bases from J, the gap between germline ends came to 11 bases. This CDR3 reads CASSLAGAVTGELFF. DNA for the CDR3: TGTGCCAGCAGCTTGGCAGGGGCGGTTACCGGGGAGCTGTTTTTT.

The V gene is TRBV28, the J gene TRBJ1-3; the D gene is possibly TRBD1 (6 bases). The CDR3 runs 14 residues. Trimming took off 8 bases at V and 4 bases at J, with 15 bases between the two ends. Germline V CDR1 and CDR2: MDHEN, SYDVKM. The CDR3 nucleotides read TGTGCCAGCGGATTAACAGGGACGGGAAACACCATATATTTT. Translated: CASGLTGTGNTIYF.

CDR3 amino acids: CATSREGTGSYGYTF. CDR3 bases: TGTGCCACCAGCAGAGAGGGGACAGGGAGCTATGGCTACACCTTC. The gene calls are TRBV15 and TRBJ1-2; 9 bases align to TRBD1. The V segment lost 0 bases and the J segment 4 bases; nucleotides outside the gene matches: 3. CDR1 is LNHNV, CDR2 YYDKDF, per germline (reference sequence). The CDR3 length is 15 residues.

V usage is TRBV5-4 and J usage is TRBJ2-1; D gene unclear. The CDR3 is 16 amino acids. The germline V gene has CDR1 SGHNT and CDR2 YYREEE (reference sequence). V gave up 2 bases and J gave up 0 bases, with 12 bases separating them. The CDR3 DNA reads as TGTGCCAGCAGCTTTAGAGACCGGAGCTCCTACAATGAGCAGTTCTTC. As protein: CASSFRDRSSYNEQFF.

The rearrangement joins TRBV6-1 to TRBJ1-1, with TRBD1 matching over 7 bases. CDR1 and CDR2 (germline): MNHNS, SASEGT. There are 14 residues in the CDR3. After removal of 2 bases from V and 4 bases from J, the junction contained 4 bases not matched to a gene. CDR3 region: CASSEMYRGTEAFF. In DNA, the CDR3 is TGTGCCAGCAGTGAAATGTACAGGGGCACTGAAGCTTTCTTT.

The V and J genes are TRBV6-6 and TRBJ1-6; D gene uncertain. This CDR3 is 19 amino acids long. Germline loops: CDR1 MNHNY, CDR2 SVGAGI (reference sequence). V dropped 6 bases and J dropped 2 bases, with 23 bases sitting between them. The CDR3 DNA follows: TGTGCCAGCAGCCGAGCTAGCGTGGGTAAAACGCCCTATAATTCACCCCTCCACTTT. Its translation is CASSRASVGKTPYNSPLHF.

This clone has just one count. The chain couples TRBV5-4 to TRBJ2-5, with 11 bases identical to TRBD2. V lost 4 bases to trimming and J lost 4 bases; unmatched junction nucleotides: 9. The CDR3 loop spans 16 amino acids. Germline values: CDR1 SGHNT, CDR2 YYREEE (reference sequence). CDR3 protein: CASSRGILAGGETQYF. As DNA, the CDR3 is TGTGCCAGCAGCCGGGGGATCCTAGCGGGGGGAGAGACCCAGTACTTC.

This rearrangement joins TRBV28 to TRBJ2-5, with a weak D call TRBD2 (5 bases). The V end lost 5 bases, the J end lost 2 bases, and 12 bases lay between the germline ends. The germline gives CDR1 MDHEN, CDR2 SYDVKM. The CDR3 extends over 14 amino acids. CDR3 residues: CASSPLGGQETQYF. CDR3 nucleotides: TGTGCCAGCAGTCCCTTAGGAGGTCAAGAGACCCAGTACTTC. Looking up the rest from reference TRBV28 and TRBJ2-5 gives the full variable domain: DVKVTQSSRYLVKRTGEKVFLECVQDMDHENMFWYRQDPGLGLRLIYFSYDVKMKEKGDIPEGYSVSREKKERFSLILESASTNQTSMYLCASSPLGGQETQYFGPGTRLLVL.

The chain's CDR3 is CASSPRGVGVNTEAFF. CDR3 nucleotides: TGTGCCAGCTCACCACGGGGGGTGGGGGTGAACACTGAAGCTTTCTTT. The chain couples TRBV18 to TRBJ1-1; the D gene is possibly TRBD1 (5 bases). Germline V gene sequence: CDR1 KGHSH, CDR2 LQKENI. V gave up 1 base and J gave up 0 bases, with 12 bases separating them. The CDR3 loop spans 16 amino acids.

This clone was counted a single time. The chain links TRBV5-6 to TRBJ1-1, with D possibly TRBD1 on 5 matching bases. Germline CDR1 reads SGHDT; CDR2 reads YYEEEE. V dropped 1 base and J dropped 4 bases, with 8 bases sitting between them. The length of the CDR3 is 13 residues. CDR3 sequence (DNA): TGTGCCAGCAGCTTGAGGGGTATCACTGAAGCTTTCTTT. Translating gives CASSLRGITEAFF. Full variable domain (remainder filled in from reference TRBV5-6 and TRBJ1-1): DAGVTQSPTHLIKTRGQQVTLRCSPKSGHDTVSWYQQALGQGPQFIFQYYEEEERQRGNFPDRFSGHQFPNYSSELNVNALLLGDSALYLCASSLRGITEAFFGQGTRLTVV.

The J gene is TRBJ2-2, the V gene TRBV7-8; 11 bases fit TRBD2. Per the germline V gene, CDR1 is SGHVS and CDR2 is FQNEAQ. This CDR3 is built from 16 residues. V was clipped by 1 base and J by 4 bases; unmatched bases: 2. The CDR3 region is CASSLVAGGSTGELFF. The CDR3 nucleotides read TGTGCCAGCAGCTTAGTAGCGGGGGGGTCCACCGGGGAGCTGTTTTTT.

This chain connects TRBV4-2 to TRBJ2-3; D is perhaps TRBD2 (5 bases). CDR1 is LGHNA and CDR2 is YNFKEQ in the germline V gene. The V and J ends lost 1 base and 4 bases respectively, with 12 bases between them. The CDR3 covers 15 residues. The CDR3 DNA reads as TGTGCCAGCAGCCAAGGGACCCCAGCGGCAGATACGCAGTATTTT. Residues: CASSQGTPAADTQYF.

This chain links TRBV29-1 with TRBJ2-7, with TRBD1 matching over 7 bases. The CDR3 contains 14 residues. CDR1 is SQVTM and CDR2 is ANQGSEA in the germline V gene. J lost 2 bases, V lost 5 bases, and 9 bases had no gene match. CDR3 nucleotide sequence: TGCAGCGTTCTGCTCCTCCAGGGGGCCTACGAGCAGTACTTC. This translates into CSVLLLQGAYEQYF.

The chain couples TRBV5-5 to TRBJ1-2, with D unresolved. The CDR3 is 12 amino acids. V was shortened by 0 bases and J by 6 bases, with 6 bases between the two germline ends. CDR1 and CDR2 (germline): SGHKS, YYEKEE (reference sequence). The CDR3: CASSLDRDGYTF. The CDR3 DNA is TGTGCCAGCAGCTTGGATCGGGATGGCTACACCTTC.